The sequence of this T cell receptor beta chain was determined in a study of beta chain features in type 1 diabetes. Expressed TCRB transcripts got sequenced, as all isolated RNA was reverse transcribed. Only in-frame clones appear in the TCRdb table, and some are missing; sequencing was by immunoSEQ multiplex PCR. In the table there are over 150,000 clones, 8.1% of which are singletons. This clone was seen a handful of times. Antigen unknown. This CDR3 is built from 15 residues. V was shortened by 1 base and J by 1 base, with 9 bases between the two germline ends. Germline V lookup: CDR1 SGHTA, CDR2 FQGNSA. Findings of the study overall: Sequencing of cDNA might inflate the share of cells that strongly express TCR. A moderate, significant TCRB CDR3 shortening appeared in type 1 diabetes across four CD4+ subsets.

Sequencing was performed on central memory CD4+ T cells from blood. This TCR was sampled from a man between 18 and 35 years old in good health. The V gene is TRBV7-2, the J gene TRBJ2-3; D is uncertain. The CDR3 nucleotides read TGTGCCAGCAGCTTAGTGGGTACAGGCACAGATACGCAGTATTTT. Its translation is CASSLVGTGTDTQYF.